The present T cell receptor (beta chain) was sequenced within a study of metastatic and nonmetastatic thyroid tumors. TCRdb re-called the PCR reads through MiXCR. The sample records about 38,000 clones, 40% to 55% being singletons. Ahead of thyroid surgery, no patient had received treatment of any kind. V lost 6 bases to trimming and J lost 3 bases; unmatched junction nucleotides: 7. In germline, CDR1 is DFQATT, CDR2 SNEGSKA (reference sequence). The CDR3 spans 15 residues. The TCR was taken from a male donor with papillary thyroid cancer or a benign thyroid nodule (not recorded which). Some clones in this sample may be carry-over from other donors' samples. The chain employs TRBV20-1 and TRBJ1-6, with TRBD1 identical over 8 bases. Sequencing used tumor tissue. CDR3 amino acids: CSAQGAGGYNSPLHF. The CDR3 coding sequence is TGCAGTGCGCAGGGGGCAGGGGGCTATAATTCACCCCTCCACTTT.